Here is one T cell receptor (beta chain) with its context. The entry originates in a study of blood T cell repertoires in COVID-19. Study at large: Collection of acute and convalescent COVID-19 samples took place in the United States, Italy and Spain.

Data came from immunoSEQ multiplex PCR; TCRdb stores just in-frame clones and leaves some out. The data show 100,000 to 150,000 clones, roughly 86% seen once. Trimming removed 5 bases from V and 0 bases from J, with 16 bases in between. The germline V gene encodes CDR1 ENHRY and CDR2 SYGVKD. This CDR3 is built from 16 residues. The source of this sequence is a woman in her sixties or seventies with acute or convalescent COVID-19. Sequenced: peripheral blood. The chain uses TRBV10-3 and TRBJ1-1; weak D call: TRBD1 (6 bases). The chain's CDR3 is CAISQTSQGLNTEAFF. CDR3 DNA sequence: TGTGCCATCAGTCAAACGTCACAGGGCTTGAACACTGAAGCTTTCTTT.